Following are 5 T cell receptor beta chains from one sample sequenced in a study of regulatory T cells in long-lasting Graves disease. Building the TCR beta libraries relied on iRepertoire HTBI primers, and CDR3 regions underwent Arm-PCR. From the multiplex PCR reads, TCRdb called clonotypes with MiXCR, one entry per CDR3 protein. The sample comprises around 460,000 distinct CDR3 sequences, approximately 23% of which are singletons, and about 12% rests with the top ten. The time point denotes: persistent/refractory GD, antithyroid drugs over 5 years with positive TRAb. PBMC-extracted RNA yielded the TCR library. The source material was peripheral blood mononuclear cells (PBMCs), sampled when the disease was refractory, from a patient treated with antithyroid drugs. Receptor source: a female donor with Graves disease.

The sample holds many counts of this clonotype. This chain connects TRBV12-5 to TRBJ1-1; unclear D gene. V dropped 1 base and J dropped 0 bases, with 12 bases sitting between them. This CDR3 spans 16 amino acids. Looked up from germline, CDR1 is LGHNT and CDR2 is FRNRAP. The CDR3 nucleotides are TGTGCTAGTGGTTTGGGGGCCCTGAGGGTGAACACTGAAGCTTTCTTT. Translated: CASGLGALRVNTEAFF.

The sample holds many counts of this clonotype. The V and J genes are TRBV28 and TRBJ1-2, with TRBD1 identical over 7 bases. Germline V gene lookup returns CDR1 MDHEN and CDR2 SYDVKM. This CDR3 contains 10 residues. V lost 10 bases to trimming and J lost 8 bases; unmatched junction nucleotides: 4. The CDR3 spells CAIYRGGYTF. The CDR3 DNA reads as TGTGCCATCTACAGGGGAGGCTACACCTTC.

The rearrangement joins TRBV3-1 to TRBJ1-1; tentative D call: TRBD1 (5 bases). The germline V and J ends were trimmed by 0 bases and 10 bases, with 9 bases remaining between them. The germline gives CDR1 LGHDT, CDR2 YNNKEL (reference sequence). The CDR3 loop spans 12 amino acids. CDR3 region: CASSQDPRAAFF. The CDR3, as DNA: TGTGCCAGCAGCCAAGATCCCAGGGCAGCTTTCTTT.

The chain combines TRBV30 with TRBJ1-1; 7 nucleotides agree with TRBD1. V shed 6 bases and J 2 bases; nucleotides not matched to a gene: 9. Germline V lookup: CDR1 GTSNPN, CDR2 SVGIG (reference sequence). The CDR3 consists of 14 residues. The CDR3 DNA is TGTGCCTGTCTACACAGGGGTGGAAACACTGAAGCTTTCTTT. Its translation: CACLHRGGNTEAFF.

The chain is built from TRBV9 and TRBJ1-1; 9 positions agree with TRBD1. V lost 3 bases and J lost 4; bases outside the gene matches: 7. The CDR3 totals 15 residues. Germline values: CDR1 SGDLS, CDR2 YYNGEE. CDR3 sequence: CASSAGQGSFTEAFF. Written as DNA, the CDR3 is TGTGCCAGCAGCGCGGGACAGGGAAGTTTCACTGAAGCTTTCTTT.